This T cell receptor (beta chain) was recovered during a study of cytomegalovirus exposure and HLA in healthy donors. Study overall: In an early release, HLA-typed donors contributed 75 million to 85 million unique TCR sequences. Study conclusions and caveats: Sequence variants that were highly shared formed a cluster that was likely a sequencing artifact. Most TCR sequences were uncommon, yet certain public TCRs appeared in many donors. HLA alleles showed associations with fewer than 20,000 TCR beta sequences in a later analysis, at a 0.05 false discovery rate.

CDR3 length: 12 residues. CDR1 is MNHEY and CDR2 is SMNVEV in the germline V gene (reference sequence). V lost 9 bases and J lost 4, with 12 bases in between. Primers for the PCR totalled 60 Vbeta and 13 Jbeta. Sequenced by immunoSEQ multiplex PCR; TCRdb stores in-frame clones only, minus some. Of around 150,000 clones listed, around 80% were seen once; the top ten hold 6.5% to 7%. As for this clone: Its antigen is still unknown.

The V and J genes are TRBV27 and TRBJ1-1; D is perhaps TRBD1 (5 bases). This TCR was recovered from a man aged 35 to 55 in good health and CMV-seropositive. Sequencing was performed on PBMCs. The CDR3 DNA sequence: TGTGCCAGGGGGGGAGACCGCACTGAAGCTTTCTTT. Protein sequence: CARGGDRTEAFF.